These T cell receptor beta chains were read from a single sample in a study of human T cells and chemical hapten exposure. One entry per CDR3 protein, called by TCRdb with MiXCR from the RACE reads. The sample lists under 200,000 distinct CDR3 sequences, around 15% occurring once. This specimen consisted of whole blood, obtained in connection with sensitization to the hapten diphenylcyclopropenone (DPC). The receptors stem from a woman in her 30s with alopecia areata. Some clones in this sample may be carry-over from other donors' samples. Each CDR3 is given with its conserved first and last residue. The order of the fields is D gene, J gene, clone size, V gene, CDR3 DNA, CDR3 protein. The D gene is left open where the match is weak. Size tells how often a clone was seen (once, few, many) or the class of an expanded clone, and some rows leave it out.

D: TRBD1
J: TRBJ2-3
size: few
V: TRBV5-1
DNA: TGCGCCAGTCGAATACCGACAGGGGCAGATACGCAGTATTTT
CDR3: CASRIPTGADTQYF

D: TRBD2
J: TRBJ2-7
size: many
V: TRBV6-2/TRBV6-3
DNA: TGTGCCAGCAGTTCAACCGGGACTAGCGGGAGTTACGAGCAGTACTTC
CDR3: CASSSTGTSGSYEQYF

D: TRBD1
J: TRBJ1-2
size: few
V: TRBV28
DNA: TGTGCCAGCAGTTTGACAGGGGCCTTCTATGGCTACACCTTC
CDR3: CASSLTGAFYGYTF

D: -
J: TRBJ2-1
size: few
V: TRBV20-1
DNA: TGCAGCGCTAGAGTATCCGGGGCGAGCAATGAGCAGTTCTTC
CDR3: CSARVSGASNEQFF

D: -
J: TRBJ1-2
size: -
V: TRBV6-6
DNA: TGTGCCAGCACCATTACCTGGGCAGATGGCTACACCTTC
CDR3: CASTITWADGYTF

D: -
J: TRBJ2-3
size: -
V: TRBV29-1
DNA: TGCAGCGTTTTAGGAACAGGGCGTCAACAAGAAGATACGCAGTATTTT
CDR3: CSVLGTGRQQEDTQYF

D: -
J: TRBJ1-5
size: many
V: TRBV23-1
DNA: TGCGCCAGCAGTCAATCCCCCACGAGCGAGAATCAGCCCCAGCATTTT
CDR3: CASSQSPTSENQPQHF

D: TRBD2
J: TRBJ2-7
size: few
V: TRBV18
DNA: TGTGCCAGCTCACCAAAAGGGGAGGGCGGCGAGCAGTACTTC
CDR3: CASSPKGEGGEQYF

D: TRBD2
J: TRBJ2-1
size: few
V: TRBV18
DNA: TGTGCCAGCTCACCAAGGGCTAGCGGGATTCTCTACAATGAGCAGTTCTTC
CDR3: CASSPRASGILYNEQFF

D: -
J: TRBJ1-2
size: many
V: TRBV2
DNA: TGTGCCAGCAGTGGGGAGGCTTACGGCTACACCTTC
CDR3: CASSGEAYGYTF

D: -
J: TRBJ1-1
size: -
V: TRBV7-2
DNA: TGTGCCAGCAGTTACAGGGTTAACACTGAAGCTTTCTTT
CDR3: CASSYRVNTEAFF

D: -
J: TRBJ1-3
size: few
V: TRBV3-2
DNA: TGTGCCAGCAGCCAAGCCGGGACAGATGGAAACACCATATATTTT
CDR3: CASSQAGTDGNTIYF

D: -
J: TRBJ2-5
size: -
V: TRBV28
DNA: TGTGCCAGCAGTTCCCGGGACAAGTACCAAGAGACCCAGTACTTC
CDR3: CASSSRDKYQETQYF

D: -
J: TRBJ2-2
size: few
V: TRBV4-3
DNA: TGCGCCAGCAGCCAGAGGGTCGGGTACACCGGGGAGCTGTTTTTT
CDR3: CASSQRVGYTGELFF

D: TRBD1
J: TRBJ1-5
size: many
V: TRBV6-6
DNA: TGTGCCAGCAGTTATTTCGTTGGGACAGAGTCTCAGCCCCAGCATTTT
CDR3: CASSYFVGTESQPQHF

D: TRBD2
J: TRBJ2-5
size: few
V: TRBV20-1
DNA: TGCAGTGCTAGAGATCTTAGCGGGGGGTATCAAGAGACCCAGTACTTC
CDR3: CSARDLSGGYQETQYF

D: TRBD1
J: TRBJ2-7
size: few
V: TRBV12-3/TRBV12-4
DNA: TGTGCCAGCAGTTTAGGTCTGGGACAGGGGGCCGAGCAGTACTTC
CDR3: CASSLGLGQGAEQYF

D: -
J: TRBJ1-1
size: -
V: TRBV28
DNA: TGTGCCAGCAGTTTATCCAGCACTGAAGCTTTCTTT
CDR3: CASSLSSTEAFF

D: -
J: TRBJ2-3
size: medium-sized
V: TRBV7-2
DNA: TGTGCCAGCAGCCTGGGACTTCCCACAGATACGCAGTATTTT
CDR3: CASSLGLPTDTQYF

D: -
J: TRBJ2-1
size: few
V: TRBV7-6
DNA: TGTGCCAGCAGCTCCCTGGGCCATGAGCAGTTCTTC
CDR3: CASSSLGHEQFF

D: -
J: TRBJ2-3
size: -
V: TRBV28
DNA: TGTGCCAGCCGGGACTTTAGCACAGATACGCAGTATTTT
CDR3: CASRDFSTDTQYF

D: -
J: TRBJ1-1
size: -
V: TRBV7-8
DNA: TGTGCCAGCAGCCCCGCGAGGGGGAGACAAACTGAAGCTTTCTTT
CDR3: CASSPARGRQTEAFF

D: -
J: TRBJ2-7
size: few
V: TRBV14
DNA: TGTGCCAGCAGCCAAGAGGGGGATTTCAAGGACGAGCAGTACTTC
CDR3: CASSQEGDFKDEQYF

D: -
J: TRBJ2-1
size: many
V: TRBV20-1
DNA: TGCAGTGCGGGCGAGGCAGGGCTTAGCTTCTTC
CDR3: CSAGEAGLSFF

D: TRBD1
J: TRBJ1-1
size: few
V: TRBV3-1
DNA: TGTGCCAGCAGCCAATACCTACAGGGGGGGACTGAAGCTTTCTTT
CDR3: CASSQYLQGGTEAFF

D: TRBD2
J: TRBJ2-7
size: -
V: TRBV28
DNA: TGTGCCAGCAGCCCAGGGAGGGTCTTTCACGAGCAGTACTTC
CDR3: CASSPGRVFHEQYF